This is a list of T cell receptor beta chains from one sample in a study of blood T cell repertoires in COVID-19. Method: immunoSEQ multiplex PCR; TCRdb's copy keeps in-frame clones and lacks some. Here the sample spans about 220,000 clones, over 75% being singletons. Material: PBMCs or T cells enriched from blood (not recorded which). The receptors originated from a woman aged 60-75 years who had recovered from COVID-19. The CDR3 runs from the conserved cysteine through the conserved F or W. Each record gives: V gene, J gene, CDR3 protein.

TRBV5-1	TRBJ2-3	CASSPGLAGGTDTQYF
TRBV6-5	TRBJ2-3	CASSYHRSTDTQYF
TRBV7-2	TRBJ2-5	CASSRDRAQETQYF
TRBV18	TRBJ1-2	CASSPEQTGGSYGYTF
TRBV5-1	TRBJ2-7	CASSWTGGTYEQYF
TRBV4-3	TRBJ1-1	CASSLGGARNTEAFF
TRBV10-3	TRBJ1-1	CAISESGPGLRSDTEAFF
TRBV5-1	TRBJ1-1	CASSFGSNTEAFF
TRBV24-1	TRBJ2-1	CATSAGLAGNEQFF
TRBV3-1/TRBV3-2	TRBJ2-5	CASSPRTSGETQYF
TRBV5-6	TRBJ2-3	CASSLVGGGGGTDTQYF
TRBV7-9	TRBJ2-3	CASSPQASSTDTQYF
TRBV7-9	TRBJ1-2	CASSHTTGDEYNYGYTF
TRBV25-1	TRBJ2-1	CASSDATSGTYNEQFF
TRBV5-4	TRBJ2-5	CASSSHQETQYF
TRBV7-9	TRBJ2-7	CASSSPGQGIYEQYF
TRBV3-1/TRBV3-2	TRBJ1-3	CASRFGLPSSGNTIYF
TRBV7-2	TRBJ1-2	CASSQTGVQYGYTF
TRBV10-1	TRBJ2-7	CASSDPGLAGVGGYEQYF
TRBV6-1	TRBJ1-2	CASSEAAGGNYGYTF
TRBV7-8	TRBJ2-7	CASSLDRFTYEQYF
TRBV4-3	TRBJ1-1	CASSQQGAPTEAFF
TRBV6-1	TRBJ1-2	CASSERGTNYGYTF
TRBV11-3	TRBJ2-1	CASSFGRENEQFF
TRBV6-5	TRBJ2-7	CASSGSGGGYEQYF
TRBV2	TRBJ1-1	CASKGMGTGGIVNTEAFF
TRBV5-1	TRBJ2-5	CASSQTLTSAQETQYF
TRBV6-5	TRBJ2-3	CASSYQGTATDTQYF
TRBV27	TRBJ2-5	CASRDRQETQYF